This TCR beta chain emerged from a study of CD8 T cells in ankylosing spondylitis. Overall study findings and caveats: Disease-linked clones were reportedly significantly enriched in matched ankylosing spondylitis synovial fluid. Apparently characteristic of ankylosing spondylitis blood was a TCR beta motif (about eight highly homologous variants).

TCRdb reprocessed the 5' RACE reads via MiXCR and lists one record per CDR3 protein. The table shows 700,000 to 850,000 distinct CDR3 sequences, with about 10% occurring only once. This clonotype occurred a few times. The target antigen is unknown. Trimming shortened V by 3 bases and J by 4 bases, and 12 bases separated the two germline ends. Germline lookup yields CDR1 SGHTA and CDR2 FQGNSA. The CDR3 is made up of 14 amino acids. The receptor's source is a male donor with ankylosing spondylitis. Sequencing was carried out using blood, either unsorted or a sorted T cell fraction (not recorded which). This sequence joins TRBV7-2 and TRBJ1-2; possibly TRBD1 for D (5 bases). CDR3 residues: CASSFTMTVYGYTF. In DNA, the CDR3 is TGTGCCAGCAGCTTTACAATGACAGTCTATGGCTACACCTTC.